The rows below give T cell receptor beta chains drawn from one sample of a study of blood T cells in healthy people across ages. TCRdb re-called the 5' RACE reads with MiXCR, one entry per CDR3 protein. This table holds hundreds of thousands of distinct CDR3 sequences, roughly 48% found once. Material: blood. The source of these receptors is a young man in good health. CDR3s include the opening cysteine and the closing phenylalanine or tryptophan. Fields, in order: D gene, clone size, V gene, J gene, CDR3 DNA, CDR3 protein. D genes are given only for firm matches. Clone size is stated in some rows and not others, as once, few, many or a class when expanded.

d_gene: .; abundance: .; v_gene: TRBV27; j_gene: TRBJ1-6; CDR3nt: TGTGCCAGCAGTTTATGGGAGAATAATTCACCCCTCCACTTT; CDR3aa: CASSLWENNSPLHF
d_gene: .; abundance: .; v_gene: TRBV9; j_gene: TRBJ2-7; CDR3nt: TGTGCCAGCAGCGTAGAATCGGGGGCAGGGAATTACTACGAGCAGTACTTC; CDR3aa: CASSVESGAGNYYEQYF
d_gene: TRBD1; abundance: .; v_gene: TRBV20-1; j_gene: TRBJ2-3; CDR3nt: TGCAGTGCGGCGTCGGACAGGGGGAAAGATACGCAGTATTTT; CDR3aa: CSAASDRGKDTQYF
d_gene: .; abundance: few; v_gene: TRBV27; j_gene: TRBJ2-7; CDR3nt: TGTGCCAGCAGTAAGGGGGAGACCTACGAGCAGTACTTC; CDR3aa: CASSKGETYEQYF
d_gene: .; abundance: .; v_gene: TRBV9; j_gene: TRBJ2-7; CDR3nt: TGTGCCAGCAGCGTAGAGTTACAGGGCCCTTCCACCACCCAGTACTTC; CDR3aa: CASSVELQGPSTTQYF
d_gene: TRBD1; abundance: .; v_gene: TRBV12-5; j_gene: TRBJ2-7; CDR3nt: TGTGCTAGTGGTCCGGGGACAGGGGGATACAATGAGCAGTACTTC; CDR3aa: CASGPGTGGYNEQYF
d_gene: .; abundance: .; v_gene: TRBV6-5; j_gene: TRBJ1-2; CDR3nt: TGTGCCAGCAGGACGGGATCTTATGGCTACACCTTC; CDR3aa: CASRTGSYGYTF
d_gene: .; abundance: once; v_gene: TRBV11-2; j_gene: TRBJ2-1; CDR3nt: TGTGCCAGCAGCTTTTCCCGGAGGGGGTCTTACAATGAGCAGTTCTTC; CDR3aa: CASSFSRRGSYNEQFF
d_gene: .; abundance: .; v_gene: TRBV10-3; j_gene: TRBJ2-2; CDR3nt: TGTGCCATCAGTGTAGCCGGGGAGCTGTTTTTT; CDR3aa: CAISVAGELFF
d_gene: .; abundance: .; v_gene: TRBV19; j_gene: TRBJ1-5; CDR3nt: TGTGCCAGTAGTCGGACACCCTATCGGCCCCAGCATTTT; CDR3aa: CASSRTPYRPQHF
d_gene: TRBD1; abundance: .; v_gene: TRBV10-3; j_gene: TRBJ1-2; CDR3nt: TGTGCCATCAGTGAGTCGATCGGACAGGGTCGTGGCTACACCTTC; CDR3aa: CAISESIGQGRGYTF
d_gene: .; abundance: few; v_gene: TRBV4-2; j_gene: TRBJ2-3; CDR3nt: TGTGCCAGCAGCCAGCGGCTGTCTGACACAGATACGCAGTATTTT; CDR3aa: CASSQRLSDTDTQYF
d_gene: .; abundance: few; v_gene: TRBV4-1; j_gene: TRBJ1-1; CDR3nt: TGCGCCAGCAGCTACCCTCAGGGGCAGGTCACTGAAGCTTTCTTT; CDR3aa: CASSYPQGQVTEAFF
d_gene: .; abundance: few; v_gene: TRBV20-1; j_gene: TRBJ2-7; CDR3nt: TGCAGTGCTAGAGCGGGGAGTTACGAGCAGTACTTC; CDR3aa: CSARAGSYEQYF
d_gene: .; abundance: .; v_gene: TRBV6-6; j_gene: TRBJ2-7; CDR3nt: TGTGCCAGCAGTATGGGTGCCCCCTCCTACGAGCAGTACTTC; CDR3aa: CASSMGAPSYEQYF
d_gene: TRBD2; abundance: .; v_gene: TRBV6-2/TRBV6-3; j_gene: TRBJ2-7; CDR3nt: TGTGCCAGCAGTTACGCGGGACTAGCGGTCAACAATGAGCAGTACTTC; CDR3aa: CASSYAGLAVNNEQYF
d_gene: .; abundance: few; v_gene: TRBV9; j_gene: TRBJ1-2; CDR3nt: TGTGCCAGCAGCGCAGGGCAGGGGAATGGCTACACCTTC; CDR3aa: CASSAGQGNGYTF
d_gene: TRBD2; abundance: many; v_gene: TRBV2; j_gene: TRBJ2-3; CDR3nt: TGTGCCAGCAGTGAACTAGCGGGGGCAGATACGCAGTATTTT; CDR3aa: CASSELAGADTQYF
d_gene: .; abundance: .; v_gene: TRBV5-1; j_gene: TRBJ1-5; CDR3nt: TGCGCCAGCAGCTTAGGGGGGGGCAAGGGTCAGCCCCAGCATTTT; CDR3aa: CASSLGGGKGQPQHF
d_gene: .; abundance: .; v_gene: TRBV11-2; j_gene: TRBJ2-5; CDR3nt: TGTGCCAGCAGCTCGGAAACCCTCTTCCAAGAGACCCAGTACTTC; CDR3aa: CASSSETLFQETQYF
d_gene: TRBD2; abundance: .; v_gene: TRBV5-1; j_gene: TRBJ2-3; CDR3nt: TGCGCCTCTAGAGCGGGGGTCACAGATACGCAGTATTTT; CDR3aa: CASRAGVTDTQYF
d_gene: .; abundance: .; v_gene: TRBV3-1; j_gene: TRBJ1-6; CDR3nt: TGTGCCAGCAGCCAATGGGGACCAAATTCACCCCTCCACTTT; CDR3aa: CASSQWGPNSPLHF
d_gene: .; abundance: .; v_gene: TRBV4-3; j_gene: TRBJ1-5; CDR3nt: TGCGCCAGCAGCCAAGATTGGGGGGACAACAATCAGCCCCAGCATTTT; CDR3aa: CASSQDWGDNNQPQHF
d_gene: TRBD1; abundance: few; v_gene: TRBV7-2; j_gene: TRBJ2-1; CDR3nt: TGTGCCAGCAGCTTAGGGTCAGGGGGCAATGAGCAGTTCTTC; CDR3aa: CASSLGSGGNEQFF
d_gene: .; abundance: .; v_gene: TRBV7-9; j_gene: TRBJ1-2; CDR3nt: TGTGCCAGCAGCCCCGCCGGGGCCTATGGCTACACCTTC; CDR3aa: CASSPAGAYGYTF
d_gene: .; abundance: .; v_gene: TRBV30; j_gene: TRBJ1-2; CDR3nt: TGTGCCTGGAGTGTACTGATGGGGGCTTGGGGCTACACCTTC; CDR3aa: CAWSVLMGAWGYTF
d_gene: .; abundance: .; v_gene: TRBV9; j_gene: TRBJ2-1; CDR3nt: TGTGCCAGCAGCGCAGTTACAGGGAAGGATGAGCAGTTCTTC; CDR3aa: CASSAVTGKDEQFF
d_gene: .; abundance: few; v_gene: TRBV20-1; j_gene: TRBJ2-6; CDR3nt: TGCAGTGCTAGCGCGGACTCTGGGGCCAACGTCCTGACTTTC; CDR3aa: CSASADSGANVLTF
d_gene: .; abundance: .; v_gene: TRBV7-3; j_gene: TRBJ2-3; CDR3nt: TGTGCCAGCAGCCCACAGGGTTCGGTAGATACGCAGTATTTT; CDR3aa: CASSPQGSVDTQYF
d_gene: .; abundance: .; v_gene: TRBV29-1; j_gene: TRBJ1-6; CDR3nt: TGCAGCGCCTTCGACGGGCCCAATTCACCCCTCCACTTT; CDR3aa: CSAFDGPNSPLHF
d_gene: TRBD2; abundance: few; v_gene: TRBV4-2; j_gene: TRBJ2-5; CDR3nt: TGTGCCAGCAGCCAAGATGGAACTAGCGGGATGGAGACCCAGTACTTC; CDR3aa: CASSQDGTSGMETQYF
d_gene: TRBD2; abundance: few; v_gene: TRBV9; j_gene: TRBJ2-3; CDR3nt: TGTGCCAGCAGCCCCCGGGGGGTGACAGATACGCAGTATTTT; CDR3aa: CASSPRGVTDTQYF
d_gene: .; abundance: .; v_gene: TRBV28; j_gene: TRBJ2-1; CDR3nt: TGTGCCAGCAGTCCCCAGAGACACCTGTCGTACAATGAGCAGTTCTTC; CDR3aa: CASSPQRHLSYNEQFF
d_gene: TRBD2; abundance: few; v_gene: TRBV15; j_gene: TRBJ2-1; CDR3nt: TGTGCCACCAGCAGAGATTCAGGGACTAGCGTAAGCTCCTACAATGAGCAGTTCTTC; CDR3aa: CATSRDSGTSVSSYNEQFF
d_gene: TRBD1; abundance: .; v_gene: TRBV6-6; j_gene: TRBJ1-5; CDR3nt: TGTGCCAGCAGTTACGGGCAGGACAGGGGCTATCAGCCCCAGCATTTT; CDR3aa: CASSYGQDRGYQPQHF
d_gene: .; abundance: .; v_gene: TRBV4-1; j_gene: TRBJ2-5; CDR3nt: TGCGCCAGCAGCCTGGGCCCTTCTGGGCGAGAGACCCAGTACTTC; CDR3aa: CASSLGPSGRETQYF
d_gene: .; abundance: .; v_gene: TRBV21-1; j_gene: TRBJ2-5; CDR3nt: TGTGCCAGCAGCTCCGGGACTGGGAGAAAGTACTTC; CDR3aa: CASSSGTGRKYF
d_gene: TRBD1; abundance: .; v_gene: TRBV11-3; j_gene: TRBJ1-4; CDR3nt: TGTGCCAGCAGCTTAGGATCGATGGGGACAGTCAATGAAAAACTGTTTTTT; CDR3aa: CASSLGSMGTVNEKLFF
d_gene: .; abundance: .; v_gene: TRBV28; j_gene: TRBJ1-2; CDR3nt: TGTGCCAGCAGTCTGATCACAACAGGGCTCTATGGCTACACCTTC; CDR3aa: CASSLITTGLYGYTF
d_gene: TRBD1; abundance: many; v_gene: TRBV10-3; j_gene: TRBJ2-7; CDR3nt: TGTGCCATTGCACCGGGACAGAACTCCTACGAGCAGTACTTC; CDR3aa: CAIAPGQNSYEQYF
d_gene: .; abundance: once; v_gene: TRBV6-2/TRBV6-3; j_gene: TRBJ1-1; CDR3nt: TGTGCCAGCAGTCGGGACAATCATAGGAACACTGAAGCTTTCTTT; CDR3aa: CASSRDNHRNTEAFF
d_gene: .; abundance: .; v_gene: TRBV9; j_gene: TRBJ1-1; CDR3nt: TGTGCCAGCAGCGTAGTCGATTATGGGGGGAACACTGAAGCTTTCTTT; CDR3aa: CASSVVDYGGNTEAFF
d_gene: .; abundance: .; v_gene: TRBV20-1; j_gene: TRBJ1-2; CDR3nt: TGCAGTGCTGAACAGGACTATGGCTACACCTTC; CDR3aa: CSAEQDYGYTF
d_gene: TRBD2; abundance: few; v_gene: TRBV5-1; j_gene: TRBJ2-7; CDR3nt: TGCGCCAGCTGGACCGGGACTAGCGGCCGCGAGCAGTACTTC; CDR3aa: CASWTGTSGREQYF
d_gene: .; abundance: few; v_gene: TRBV30; j_gene: TRBJ1-5; CDR3nt: TGTGCCTGGAGTGAACAGGACGGAGTGCCCCAGCATTTT; CDR3aa: CAWSEQDGVPQHF
d_gene: .; abundance: .; v_gene: TRBV28; j_gene: TRBJ2-5; CDR3nt: TGTGCCAGCAGTATGGTAGAGGAGACCCAGTACTTC; CDR3aa: CASSMVEETQYF
d_gene: .; abundance: few; v_gene: TRBV12-3/TRBV12-4; j_gene: TRBJ2-1; CDR3nt: TGTGCCAGCAGTCCAGGACAGTCCACACTTTCCTACAATGAGCAGTTCTTC; CDR3aa: CASSPGQSTLSYNEQFF
d_gene: TRBD1; abundance: many; v_gene: TRBV9; j_gene: TRBJ2-7; CDR3nt: TGTGCCAGCAGCGTAGAACCCCGGGACAGGGGGGCCTACGAGCAGTACTTC; CDR3aa: CASSVEPRDRGAYEQYF
d_gene: TRBD1; abundance: .; v_gene: TRBV12-3/TRBV12-4; j_gene: TRBJ2-2; CDR3nt: TGTGCCAGCAGTCCTAACAGGGGGAACACCGGGGAGCTGTTTTTT; CDR3aa: CASSPNRGNTGELFF
d_gene: .; abundance: medium-sized; v_gene: TRBV27; j_gene: TRBJ1-4; CDR3nt: TGTGCCAGCAGTTTATGGGGGACCACTAATGAAAAACTGTTTTTT; CDR3aa: CASSLWGTTNEKLFF
d_gene: .; abundance: .; v_gene: TRBV27; j_gene: TRBJ2-5; CDR3nt: TGTGCCAGCAGTTTAGGGGGGAGTTTACAAGAGACCCAGTACTTC; CDR3aa: CASSLGGSLQETQYF
d_gene: TRBD2; abundance: few; v_gene: TRBV7-2; j_gene: TRBJ2-3; CDR3nt: TGTGCCAGCAGCGCACGACTAGCGGGGGCGACAGATACGCAGTATTTT; CDR3aa: CASSARLAGATDTQYF
d_gene: TRBD1; abundance: .; v_gene: TRBV6-6; j_gene: TRBJ2-1; CDR3nt: TGTGCCAGCAGTTACCGGGACAGGGTAACGCATGAGCAGTTCTTC; CDR3aa: CASSYRDRVTHEQFF
d_gene: .; abundance: .; v_gene: TRBV4-3; j_gene: TRBJ1-2; CDR3nt: TGCGCCAACCTAGGACAGTCTAACTATGGCTACACCTTC; CDR3aa: CANLGQSNYGYTF
d_gene: .; abundance: .; v_gene: TRBV10-3; j_gene: TRBJ1-5; CDR3nt: TGTGCCATCAGGCGAGAGGGGAATCAGCCCCAGCATTTT; CDR3aa: CAIRREGNQPQHF